This T cell receptor beta chain was captured by sequencing in a study of shared T cell receptors in the human thymus. Germline-derived CDR1 and CDR2 are SGHVS and FQNEAQ. This CDR3 contains 18 residues. The V end was cut by 5 bases, the J end by 2 bases, with 24 bases between. Produced via immunoSEQ multiplex PCR; TCRdb's table is partial and in-frame only. The repertoire holds about 540,000 clones, with roughly 74% as singletons. The sample also formed part of further work on human thymus T cells.

This clonotype originated in a boy under two years old with a congenital heart defect. The chain combines TRBV7-8 with TRBJ1-2; D may be TRBD1 (6 bases). The sequenced sample was thymocytes. The CDR3 coding sequence is TGTGCCAGCAGCCCTCCCTTAGGGCGAACAGGGATCAACTATGGCTACACCTTC. It codes for CASSPPLGRTGINYGYTF.